The 9 T cell receptor beta chains reported below all come from one sample, sequenced in a study of STAT3 mutations in large granular lymphocyte leukemia (dated by TCRdb to the late 2010s). Broad study findings and their caveats: All T-LGLL patients had at least one immunodominant TCRbeta clonotype, and roughly half had multiple immunodominant subclonotypes.

No antigen has been assigned to these receptors. Libraries were made using the immunoSEQ multiplex PCR assay. TCRdb holds this immuneACCESS table with in-frame rearrangements only. Some clones are missing; in checked studies, unresolved V genes explain under half, and the rest has no known cause. This sample gives around 13,000 clones in total; about 92% of them show up just once. Around 34% of the sample is held by the ten biggest clonotypes. Sequencing was carried out using peripheral blood mononuclear cells. The receptor source for this set is a man between 35 and 55 years old with T-cell large granular lymphocyte leukemia. Some clones in this sample may be carry-over from other donors' samples. The age is the age at diagnosis.

Points on this clone: At one end, the junction sequence differs from germline, possibly due to a read error. The rearrangement links TRBV27 to TRBJ1-2; D perhaps matches TRBD1 (6 bases). The CDR3 has 14 residues. Germline CDR1 reads MNHEY; CDR2 reads SMNVEV (reference sequence). This CDR3 is CASSSVTGIYSYTF. CDR3 DNA sequence: TGTGCCAGCAGTTCCGTGACAGGAATCTATAGCTACACCTTC.

This chain connects TRBV19 to TRBJ1-3, with D uncertain. In germline, CDR1 is LNHDA, CDR2 SQIVND (reference sequence). The CDR3 is 12 amino acids. The V end was cut by 6 bases, the J end by 8 bases, with 11 bases between. The CDR3 DNA reads TGTGCCAGTAGGCCCGACGGCTACACCATATATTTT. Its protein product is CASRPDGYTIYF.

J is TRBJ1-5 and V is TRBV6-1; perhaps TRBD1 as D (5 bases). The V and J ends lost 3 bases and 7 bases respectively, with 13 bases between them. CDR1 and CDR2 (germline): MNHNS, SASEGT. The CDR3 totals 14 residues. This CDR3 is CASSEGGSNQPQHF. In DNA, the CDR3 is TGTGCCAGCAGTGAGGGGGGTTCTAACCAGCCCCAGCATTTT.

The V gene is TRBV5-6, the J gene TRBJ1-1, with D unclear. In germline, CDR1 is SGHDT, CDR2 YYEEEE. This CDR3 comprises 15 residues. V was trimmed by 3 bases and J by 0 bases, leaving 12 bases between them. Written as DNA, the CDR3 is TGTGCCAGCAGCTCGGAAGTAAGCCTGAACACTGAAGCTTTCTTT. It encodes CASSSEVSLNTEAFF.

The chain joins TRBV7-9 to TRBJ1-2; no firm D call. The V end was cut by 5 bases, the J end by 4 bases, with 11 bases between. Germline CDR1 is SEHNR and CDR2 is FQNEAQ (reference sequence). This CDR3 spans 13 amino acids. CDR3 loop: CASSPDRGYGYTF. CDR3 sequence (DNA): TGTGCCAGCAGCCCCGATCGGGGCTATGGCTACACCTTC.

The rearrangement joins TRBV19 to TRBJ1-2; 9 positions match TRBD1. Trimming cost V 4 bases and J 4 bases; bases outside gene matches: 7. CDR1 and CDR2 from the germline V gene are LNHDA and SQIVND (reference sequence). This CDR3 is 15 amino acids long. CDR3 region: CASSNPGTGTYGYTF. The CDR3 coding sequence is TGTGCCAGTAGTAACCCCGGGACAGGGACCTATGGCTACACCTTC.

The chain uses TRBV27 and TRBJ2-6, with D uncertain. The CDR3 runs to 15 residues. Trimming cost V 6 bases and J 3 bases, with 12 bases left between them. The germline gives CDR1 MNHEY, CDR2 SMNVEV (reference sequence). DNA of the CDR3: TGTGCCAGCAGCCTTACTGGAATTGGGGCCAACGTCCTGACTTTC. This encodes CASSLTGIGANVLTF.

The chain employs TRBV6-1 and TRBJ2-5, with TRBD2 matching 7 bases. After removal of 0 bases from V and 7 bases from J, the junction contained 8 bases not matched to a gene. Per the germline V gene, CDR1 is MNHNS and CDR2 is SASEGT. The CDR3 extends over 15 amino acids. As DNA, the CDR3 is TGTGCCAGCAGTGAAGCCACGGGGGGAAGGGTGACCCAGTACTTC. Residues: CASSEATGGRVTQYF.

The chain joins TRBV18 to TRBJ2-5; unclear D gene. Deletions cut 7 bases from V and 4 bases from J, with 25 bases between. Germline loops: CDR1 KGHSH, CDR2 LQKENI. This CDR3 spans 17 amino acids. The CDR3 sequence is CASYGPLAPSTGETQYF. CDR3 coding DNA: TGTGCCAGCTACGGCCCCTTGGCCCCGTCTACGGGAGAGACCCAGTACTTC. The whole variable domain, filled in from reference TRBV18 and TRBJ2-5, reads NAGVMQNPRHLVRRRGQEARLRCSPMKGHSHVYWYRQLPEEGLKFMVYLQKENIIDESGMPKERFSAEFPKEGPSILRIQQVVRGDSAAYFCASYGPLAPSTGETQYFGPGTRLLVL.